Below are 21 T cell receptor beta chains sequenced from a single sample in a study of monozygotic twins with cystic fibrosis. Sequencing used immunoSEQ multiplex PCR; TCRdb keeps in-frame clones, though not all of them. The data show 30,000 or so clones, 90% to 97% seen once. The sample taken for sequencing was blood. Source of these receptors: a girl aged 2 to 10 with cystic fibrosis.

The rearrangement links TRBV9 to TRBJ1-1; possible D gene TRBD1, 5 bases. V was cut by 0 bases and J by 1 base, with 10 bases left in between. This CDR3 region has 15 residues. The germline V gene encodes CDR1 SGDLS and CDR2 YYNGEE. CDR3 amino acids: CASSVGTGANTEAFF. The CDR3 DNA reads TGTGCCAGCAGCGTAGGCACCGGGGCGAACACTGAAGCTTTCTTT.

V gene TRBV27 combines with J gene TRBJ2-7; TRBD2 aligns across 8 bases. The J segment lost 2 bases and the V segment lost 1 base, leaving 10 bases of the junction unmatched. The CDR3 sequence is 17 residues long. Germline V gene lookup returns CDR1 MNHEY and CDR2 SMNVEV (reference sequence). CDR3 DNA sequence: TGTGCCAGCAGTTTATTAGAAGCGGGAGTCATCCCCTACGAGCAGTACTTC. It encodes CASSLLEAGVIPYEQYF.

J is TRBJ1-2 and V is TRBV7-9; 8 bases fit TRBD1. The V segment lost 5 bases and the J segment 8 bases; nucleotides outside the gene matches: 10. Looked up from germline, CDR1 is SEHNR and CDR2 is FQNEAQ (reference sequence). This CDR3 comprises 14 residues. The CDR3 nucleotides are TGTGCCAGCAGCCTAACGGACAGGGCGGGCGGCTACACCTTC. Protein product: CASSLTDRAGGYTF.

The chain couples TRBV4-1 to TRBJ1-3; D might be TRBD1 (5 bases). CDR1 and CDR2 (germline): MGHRA, YSYEKL. This CDR3 has 16 residues. V was pared by 0 bases and J by 1 base, with 10 bases between. The CDR3 DNA is TGCGCCAGCAGCCAAGAAGCAGGGCGGTCTGGAAACACCATATATTTT. Amino acids: CASSQEAGRSGNTIYF.

This sequence joins TRBV19 and TRBJ2-3, with 8 positions matching TRBD2. With V trimmed by 5 bases and J by 0 bases, 7 bases remained unmatched. Germline V lookup: CDR1 LNHDA, CDR2 SQIVND (reference sequence). The CDR3 runs to 16 residues. The CDR3 spells CASSSGGTLSTDTQYF. In DNA, the CDR3 is TGTGCCAGTAGTTCGGGAGGGACTTTAAGCACAGATACGCAGTATTTT. Supplemented by reference TRBV19 and TRBJ2-3, the full variable domain reads DGGITQSPKYLFRKEGQNVTLSCEQNLNHDAMYWYRQDPGQGLRLIYYSQIVNDFQKGDIAEGYSVSREKKESFPLTVTSAQKNPTAFYLCASSSGGTLSTDTQYFGPGTRLTVL.

This sequence joins TRBV7-9 and TRBJ1-1; D is unclear. V was cut by 1 base and J by 1 base, with 4 bases left in between. The CDR3 consists of 13 residues. Germline V gene sequence: CDR1 SEHNR, CDR2 FQNEAQ (reference sequence). The CDR3 DNA is TGTGCCAGCAGCTTAGGGTGGAACACTGAAGCTTTCTTT. Protein sequence: CASSLGWNTEAFF.

This clone was counted a single time. The CDR3 protein is CASSFPGPSNNNEQFF. The DNA of the CDR3 is TGTGCCAGCAGTTTCCCAGGCCCAAGTAACAACAATGAGCAGTTCTTC. The chain employs TRBV28 and TRBJ2-1, with D unclear. V lost 3 bases and J 5 bases, leaving 17 bases between the germline ends. This CDR3 is built from 16 residues. Germline CDR1 reads MDHEN; CDR2 reads SYDVKM. The full variable domain, in which reference TRBV28 and TRBJ2-1 provide the parts outside the CDR3, is DVKVTQSSRYLVKRTGEKVFLECVQDMDHENMFWYRQDPGLGLRLIYFSYDVKMKEKGDIPEGYSVSREKKERFSLILESASTNQTSMYLCASSFPGPSNNNEQFFGPGTRLTVL.

This clone appeared a single time. The chain has TRBV6-1 and TRBJ1-1, with D uncertain. This CDR3 has 13 amino acids. The germline V gene encodes CDR1 MNHNS and CDR2 SASEGT. V was clipped by 3 bases and J by 6 bases, with 11 bases between them. The CDR3 DNA follows: TGTGCCAGCAGTGAGACCTCAGGCGCTGAAGCTTTCTTT. Translated: CASSETSGAEAFF.

J is TRBJ2-7 and V is TRBV6-1, with 7 nucleotides matching TRBD1. The CDR3 is 16 amino acids. J was trimmed by 4 bases and V by 3 bases; bases with no gene match: 12. Germline CDR1 MNHNS, CDR2 SASEGT. The CDR3 bases are TGTGCCAGCAGTGATCCCGGGACAGTAGCTTTATACGAGCAGTACTTC. It encodes CASSDPGTVALYEQYF.

This chain connects TRBV27 to TRBJ2-5; tentatively, D is TRBD2 (7 bases). The V end was cut by 3 bases, the J end by 4 bases, with 9 bases between. The CDR3 consists of 13 residues. Germline-derived CDR1 and CDR2 are MNHEY and SMNVEV (reference sequence). The CDR3 loop is CASSFGGRETQYF. The CDR3 DNA reads as TGTGCCAGCAGTTTCGGGGGGCGAGAGACCCAGTACTTC.

This chain links TRBV7-9 with TRBJ1-1; D not resolved. Germline CDR1 SEHNR, CDR2 FQNEAQ (reference sequence). The CDR3 contains 13 residues. Trimming pared 8 bases from V and 6 bases from J, leaving 16 bases between. CDR3 sequence (DNA): TGTGCCAGCGGACTCACGAGCATCCCTGAAGCTTTCTTT. Protein product: CASGLTSIPEAFF.

The V and J genes are TRBV9 and TRBJ2-3; 10 positions match TRBD2. The trim removed 1 base at V and 1 base at J, leaving 0 bases unmatched. Germline V gives CDR1 SGDLS, CDR2 YYNGEE. CDR3 size: 15 residues. The CDR3 nucleotides are TGTGCCAGCAGCGTAACTAGCGGGGGCACAGATACGCAGTATTTT. This translates into CASSVTSGGTDTQYF.

The chain has TRBV4-2 and TRBJ1-2; TRBD1 agrees at 7 bases. CDR1 is LGHNA, CDR2 YNFKEQ, per germline. J gave up 3 bases and V 1 base, and 5 bases lay outside the gene matches. The CDR3 runs to 15 residues. CDR3 sequence: CASSQGAGGDYGYTF. The CDR3 DNA is TGTGCCAGCAGCCAAGGGGCAGGGGGGGACTATGGCTACACCTTC.

This clone was counted a single time. V usage is TRBV4-1 and J usage is TRBJ1-5; 8 bases map to TRBD1. This CDR3 has 14 residues. Germline values: CDR1 MGHRA, CDR2 YSYEKL. Germline trimming cut 4 bases from V and 5 bases from J; bases unmatched to any gene: 4. CDR3 nucleotides: TGCGCCAGCAGCCGGACAGGGACCGATCAGCCCCAGCATTTT. Encoded protein: CASSRTGTDQPQHF.

V and J are TRBV28 and TRBJ1-3; 7 nucleotides align to TRBD1. Germline V gene lookup returns CDR1 MDHEN and CDR2 SYDVKM. With 2 bases clipped from V and 4 bases from J, the junction kept 20 bases outside the gene matches. The CDR3 totals 20 residues. This CDR3 is CASSLPRITGVRDQGNTIYF. The CDR3 DNA reads TGTGCCAGCAGTTTACCGAGGATAACAGGGGTGAGAGATCAAGGAAACACCATATATTTT.

This chain's CDR3 is CASSLEGPGTQYF. The DNA for the CDR3 is TGCGCCAGCAGCTTGGAAGGGCCGGGAACGCAGTATTTT. This chain joins TRBV5-1 and TRBJ2-3; D might be TRBD2 (5 bases). Looked up from germline, CDR1 is SGHRS and CDR2 is YFSETQ. This CDR3 is built from 13 residues. V shed 0 bases and J shed 9 bases, with 11 bases lying between them.

This rearrangement joins TRBV19 to TRBJ2-1; 13 bases are shared with TRBD2. The CDR3 extends over 16 amino acids. Unmatched junction bases numbered 3, after V lost 3 bases and J lost 4 bases. Germline CDR1 is LNHDA and CDR2 is SQIVND (reference sequence). The CDR3 DNA reads as TGTGCCAGTAGTATGGGACTAGCGGGACCATACAATGAGCAGTTCTTC. This codes for CASSMGLAGPYNEQFF.

This rearrangement joins TRBV5-6 to TRBJ2-7; D might be TRBD2 (6 bases). This CDR3 is 14 amino acids long. With 1 base removed from V and 7 bases from J, the gap between germline ends came to 15 bases. Germline lookup yields CDR1 SGHDT and CDR2 YYEEEE. CDR3 DNA sequence: TGTGCCAGCAGCTTGCGGGGGTTTTTGGGTGAGCAGTACTTC. As protein: CASSLRGFLGEQYF. Full variable domain (rest looked up from reference TRBV5-6 and TRBJ2-7): DAGVTQSPTHLIKTRGQQVTLRCSPKSGHDTVSWYQQALGQGPQFIFQYYEEEERQRGNFPDRFSGHQFPNYSSELNVNALLLGDSALYLCASSLRGFLGEQYFGPGTRLTVT.

V gene TRBV4-1 combines with J gene TRBJ2-1; unclear D gene. Germline V lookup: CDR1 MGHRA, CDR2 YSYEKL. The CDR3 has 14 residues. Deletions cut 1 base from V and 9 bases from J, with 13 bases between. The CDR3 protein is CASSQAPFMGEQFF. DNA of the CDR3: TGCGCCAGCAGCCAAGCACCTTTCATGGGTGAGCAGTTCTTC.

This clone was recorded only once. The chain has TRBV30 and TRBJ2-1, with D possibly being TRBD2 (6 bases). The CDR3 extends over 15 amino acids. Germline CDR1 GTSNPN, CDR2 SVGIG (reference sequence). V dropped 1 base and J dropped 6 bases, with 16 bases sitting between them. This CDR3 reads CAWSAWAGGANEQFF. The CDR3 DNA reads TGTGCCTGGAGTGCCTGGGCTGGAGGGGCCAATGAGCAGTTCTTC.

The genes are TRBV7-2 and TRBJ1-4; D possibly corresponds to TRBD1 (5 bases). Deletions cut 3 bases from V and 5 bases from J, with 10 bases between. There are 14 residues in the CDR3. Germline-derived CDR1 and CDR2 are SGHTA and FQGNSA. CDR3 bases: TGTGCCAGCAGCTTTCAGGGAAGGAATGAAAAACTGTTTTTT. This sequence encodes CASSFQGRNEKLFF. The whole variable domain, remainder taken from reference TRBV7-2 and TRBJ1-4, is GAGVSQSPSNKVTEKGKDVELRCDPISGHTALYWYRQSLGQGLEFLIYFQGNSAPDKSGLPSDRFSAERTGGSVSTLTIQRTQQEDSAVYLCASSFQGRNEKLFFGSGTQLSVL.